This T cell receptor beta chain is from a study of cytomegalovirus exposure and HLA in healthy donors. The V gene's germline CDR1 is MNHNS and CDR2 SASEGT. V lost 4 bases and J lost 3, with 12 bases in between. This CDR3 is built from 14 residues. Libraries were prepared by immunoSEQ multiplex PCR; TCRdb keeps only in-frame clonotypes and omits some of them. The sample carries under 250,000 clones, roughly 87% recorded once. The genes are TRBV6-1 and TRBJ1-2; D perhaps matches TRBD1 (6 bases). This TCR was recovered from a man between 18 and 35 years old in good health and CMV-seropositive. Sequenced material: PBMCs. The DNA for the CDR3 is TGTGCCAGCAGTGGACAGGCCGCCTACTATGGCTACACCTTC. This encodes CASSGQAAYYGYTF.